Listed below are T cell receptor beta chains from one sample, sequenced in a study of blood T cell repertoires in COVID-19. Repertoires were generated with immunoSEQ multiplex PCR, while TCRdb's copy carries only in-frame clones and drops some. The table has fewer than 100,000 clones, around three quarters seen once. The sample taken for sequencing was peripheral blood. These receptor sequences come from a woman in her 70s with acute or convalescent COVID-19. CDR3s include the opening cysteine and the closing phenylalanine or tryptophan. Fields, in order: clone size, V gene, D gene, J gene, CDR3 DNA, CDR3 protein. A D gene is named only where the DNA matches it firmly. Size values are once, few and many counts, or a class for expanded clones, and some rows have none.

-	TRBV7-2	TRBD1	TRBJ2-7	TGTGCCAGCAGCTATTGGACAGGGCTGTCCTACGAGCAGTACTTC	CASSYWTGLSYEQYF
-	TRBV30	TRBD2	TRBJ2-1	TGTGCCCGGACTAGCGGGAGGGCCTCCTACAATGAGCAGTTCTTC	CARTSGRASYNEQFF
once	TRBV5-6	-	TRBJ2-7	TGTGCCAGCAGCGTAGTGGGCCGGGGATTCCACGAGCAGTACTTC	CASSVVGRGFHEQYF
-	TRBV19	-	TRBJ1-1	TGTGCCAGTAGTAGGACAGTCGGGAACACTGAAGCTTTCTTT	CASSRTVGNTEAFF
-	TRBV6-2/TRBV6-3	-	TRBJ1-2	TGTGCCAGCAGTTACTCTACAGCCAACTATGGCTACACCTTC	CASSYSTANYGYTF
-	TRBV5-8	TRBD1	TRBJ1-2	TGTGCCAGCAGTCTGGACAGGGGTGGCTATGGCTACACCTTC	CASSLDRGGYGYTF
once	TRBV28	TRBD2	TRBJ2-1	TGTGCCAGCAGTGTAAGACTAGCGGAGCAGTTCTTC	CASSVRLAEQFF
-	TRBV6-2/TRBV6-3	-	TRBJ1-1	TGTGCCAGCAGTTACTCCGGTTCGGCTTTCTTT	CASSYSGSAFF
many	TRBV7-6	-	TRBJ2-1	TGTGCCAGCAGCTCCCTCCTAGGGACTCTCAATGAGCAGTTCTTC	CASSSLLGTLNEQFF
few	TRBV5-4	TRBD1	TRBJ1-4	TGTGCCAGCAGCCTGGACAGGGGGCATGAAAAACTGTTTTTT	CASSLDRGHEKLFF
-	TRBV12-3/TRBV12-4	-	TRBJ2-3	TGTGCCAGCAGTTTCCAGGGGCGAGATACGCAGTATTTT	CASSFQGRDTQYF
-	TRBV11-1	-	TRBJ2-7	TGTGCCAGCAGCCAGGGCGGGACAGTGGGTTCCGACGAGCAGTACTTC	CASSQGGTVGSDEQYF
-	TRBV19	-	TRBJ2-5	TGTGCCAGTAGTATGCCTGGGCTACGGGAGACCCAGTACTTC	CASSMPGLRETQYF
-	TRBV18	-	TRBJ2-6	TGTGCCAGCTCACCAGTGGCCGGGGCCAACGTCCTGACTTTC	CASSPVAGANVLTF
-	TRBV10-3	TRBD1	TRBJ1-4	TGTGCCATCAGTTCAACGAACAGGGGAGATGAAAAACTGTTTTTT	CAISSTNRGDEKLFF
-	TRBV24-1	TRBD1	TRBJ2-7	TGTGCCACCAGTGATTCGGGGACAGGCGAGCAGTACTTC	CATSDSGTGEQYF
-	TRBV5-1	-	TRBJ2-7	TGCGCCAGCAGCTTGGGTTTAGGCGGGACGAAGGAGTACGAGCAGTACTTC	CASSLGLGGTKEYEQYF
-	TRBV6-1	-	TRBJ2-1	TGTGCCAGCAGTGATGGACATACCCCTCGGGAGTATGAGCAGTTCTTC	CASSDGHTPREYEQFF
few	TRBV4-1	-	TRBJ2-2	TGCGCCAGCAGCCAAGAGTGGACAGTGAACACCGGGGAGCTGTTTTTT	CASSQEWTVNTGELFF
-	TRBV5-4	-	TRBJ1-1	TGTGCCAGCAGCTTGCATCACATCATGAACACTGAAGCTTTCTTT	CASSLHHIMNTEAFF
-	TRBV28	TRBD1	TRBJ1-2	TGTGCCACCTCTCCGACAGGGGGCAGCTACACCTTC	CATSPTGGSYTF
-	TRBV7-2	-	TRBJ2-3	TGTGCCAGCAGCTTAGATGTCGGGTACACAGATACGCAGTATTTT	CASSLDVGYTDTQYF
few	TRBV6-2/TRBV6-3	-	TRBJ2-7	TGTGCCAGCAGTTTTTGGACAGCCCCTAGGGAGCAGTACTTC	CASSFWTAPREQYF
-	TRBV9	-	TRBJ2-3	TGTGCCAGCAGCCCAGACTTATTCACAGATACGCAGTATTTT	CASSPDLFTDTQYF
-	TRBV30	-	TRBJ1-5	TGTGCCTGGAGTAAGTGGGTGGGAGGGGACCAGCCCCAGCATTTT	CAWSKWVGGDQPQHF
-	TRBV6-5	-	TRBJ1-2	TGTGCCAGCAGTTCTGGGGGCAACTATGGCTACACCTTC	CASSSGGNYGYTF
-	TRBV6-1	-	TRBJ2-1	TGTGCCAGCAGTGAATACAGCAGGTTAGATGAGCAGTTCTTC	CASSEYSRLDEQFF
-	TRBV2	-	TRBJ2-7	TGTGCCAGCAGTTTTGGTTTACTAGCACGGGCCTACGAGCAGTACTTC	CASSFGLLARAYEQYF
-	TRBV6-5	-	TRBJ2-7	TGTGCCAGCACCTTGGACAGATTGGGGCAGTACTTC	CASTLDRLGQYF
-	TRBV28	-	TRBJ2-3	TGTGCCAGTAGGGGTGGTGGCACAGATACGCAGTATTTT	CASRGGGTDTQYF
-	TRBV20-1	-	TRBJ2-3	TGCAGTGCTCCCATAGCAGATACGCAGTATTTT	CSAPIADTQYF
-	TRBV30	TRBD1	TRBJ2-1	TGTGCCTGGAGTCCGACAGGGAGTAGTGAGCAGTTCTTC	CAWSPTGSSEQFF